This T cell receptor (beta chain) is drawn from a study of cytomegalovirus exposure and HLA in healthy donors. Study results and limitations: Presence/absence analyses took donor sequencing depth as roughly uniform. Reports described diagnosis of cytomegalovirus status by the classifier as highly specific and sensitive.

Primers included in the PCR were 60 Vbeta and 13 Jbeta primers. Profiling relied on immunoSEQ multiplex PCR, and the TCRdb table lists in-frame clones only, not all of them. Of 55,000 to 65,000 clones listed, 85% to 90% are singletons. Remarks on this clone: The antigen remains undetermined.

This TCR came from a female donor in good health and CMV-seronegative. The sequenced sample consisted of PBMCs.

The CDR3 nucleotides read TGCGCCAGCAGCCTAACAGGGGATCTTAGCAATCAGCCCCAGCATTTT. Its protein is CASSLTGDLSNQPQHF. The chain is built from TRBV5-1 and TRBJ1-5; TRBD1 matches 7 bases. V lost 4 bases to trimming and J lost 0 bases; unmatched junction nucleotides: 7. Germline values: CDR1 SGHRS, CDR2 YFSETQ. This CDR3 has 16 residues.